This T cell receptor (beta chain) was obtained from a study of T cells after yellow fever vaccination. CDR3 length: 12 amino acids. The germline V gene has CDR1 SGDLS and CDR2 YYNGEE. Germline trimming cut 3 bases from V and 4 bases from J; bases unmatched to any gene: 0. TCRdb re-called the 5' RACE reads with MiXCR, one entry per CDR3 protein. The profile shows 100,000 to 150,000 distinct CDR3 sequences, roughly 15% of them singletons. This clonotype was recorded a few times. This specimen consisted of CD8+ T cells sorted from PBMCs, obtained 5 days after the yellow fever booster vaccination. This sequence originates from a man younger than 35 who received the YFV17D yellow fever vaccine. The genes are TRBV9 and TRBJ1-2; 7 bases fit TRBD1. The CDR3 coding sequence is TGTGCCAGCAGCGCAGGGGGCTATGGCTACACCTTC. The encoded protein is CASSAGGYGYTF.